A single sample gave rise to the 3 T cell receptor beta chains below, sequenced in a study of graft-versus-host responses after intestinal transplantation. The assay was immunoSEQ multiplex PCR, and TCRdb's table has in-frame clones only and misses some. The sample consists of about 24,000 clones, roughly 42% of them appearing once. This sample comprised alloreactive CD4+ T cells from a mixed lymphocyte reaction culture, obtained before intestinal transplant. The sample's subset: CFSE-low proliferating T cells sorted from roughly six-day pre-transplant mixed lymphocyte reaction (GvH or HvG direction). Receptors were obtained from a human patient who received an intestinal transplant.

V and J are TRBV5-1 and TRBJ2-1, with 7 positions matching TRBD2. With V trimmed by 3 bases and J by 8 bases, 5 bases remained unmatched. The CDR3 is 13 residues long. Germline CDR1 and CDR2: SGHRS and YFSETQ. In nucleotides, the CDR3 is TGCGCCAGCAGCTCGGGACTAACGGATGAGCAGTTCTTC. It translates to CASSSGLTDEQFF.

This clone was recorded a few times. The chain carries TRBV5-4 and TRBJ2-2, with D perhaps matching TRBD2 (5 bases). The CDR3 is made up of 16 amino acids. With 0 bases removed from V and 0 bases from J, the gap between germline ends came to 9 bases. The germline V gene has CDR1 SGHNT and CDR2 YYREEE (reference sequence). The CDR3 here is CASSLELAANTGELFF. The CDR3 DNA follows: TGTGCCAGCAGCTTGGAGCTAGCCGCGAACACCGGGGAGCTGTTTTTT.

This clone was seen a few times. Here the CDR3 DNA reads TGCGCCAGCAGCTCACGACAGGGGGAAAAACTGTTTTTT. Protein product: CASSSRQGEKLFF. V is TRBV4-1 and J is TRBJ1-4; 8 bases agree with TRBD1. This CDR3 has 13 amino acids. Germline lookup yields CDR1 MGHRA and CDR2 YSYEKL. Losses at the gene ends were 5 bases for V and 8 bases for J; bases not matched to a gene: 4.